This TCR beta chain is from a study of shared clonotypes between healthy human individuals. CDR1 is MNHNS and CDR2 is SASEGT in the germline V gene. Trimming took off 4 bases at V and 5 bases at J, with 8 bases between the two ends. CDR3 length: 13 residues. For every subset, genomic DNA was evenly distributed across several immunoSEQ plates. Repertoires were generated with immunoSEQ multiplex PCR, while TCRdb's copy carries only in-frame clones and drops some. The profile shows about 2.3 million clones, 85% to 95% of them singletons. The rearrangement links TRBV6-1 to TRBJ2-2; the D gene is possibly TRBD2 (5 bases). The receptor was derived from a man younger than 35 in good health. Some clones in this sample may be carry-over from other donors' samples. Sequencing used naive CD4+ T cells from PBMCs. The sample's subset: CD45RA+ positively selected. The CDR3 region has the DNA TGTGCCAGCAGTGCCGGGGTGACCGGGGAGCTGTTTTTT. This sequence encodes CASSAGVTGELFF.